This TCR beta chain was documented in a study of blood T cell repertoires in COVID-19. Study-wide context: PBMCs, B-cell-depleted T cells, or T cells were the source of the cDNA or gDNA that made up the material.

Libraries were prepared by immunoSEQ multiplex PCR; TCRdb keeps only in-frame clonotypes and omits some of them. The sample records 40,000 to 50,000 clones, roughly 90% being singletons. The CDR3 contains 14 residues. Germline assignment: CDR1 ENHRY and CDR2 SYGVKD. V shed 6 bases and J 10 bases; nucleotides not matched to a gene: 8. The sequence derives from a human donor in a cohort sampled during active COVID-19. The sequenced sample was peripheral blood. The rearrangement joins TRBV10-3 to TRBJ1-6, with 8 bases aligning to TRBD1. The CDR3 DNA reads TGTGCCATCAGAGGGACAGGCCCGATATCACCCCTCCACTTT. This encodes CAIRGTGPISPLHF.